This T cell receptor beta chain stems from a study of T cells after yellow fever vaccination. In the study overall: Preparation of the low-cell-number fractions used SMART-Seq v4 Ultra Low Input.

Each CDR3 protein is one row after TCRdb ran MiXCR on the 5' RACE reads. The sample lists roughly 65,000 distinct CDR3 sequences, about 6% occurring once. This clonotype was recorded at least ten times. What it binds is not known. Study findings and constraints: Clonotypes appearing in both CD4 and CD8 compartments existed, and their share was small. Abundant contaminating clonotypes from the bulk population could appear in FACS-sorted repertoires. Re-detected after boosting: most primary clones, about 96% of CD4 and around 86% of CD8.

The CDR3 is made up of 16 amino acids. Deletions cut 1 base from V and 0 bases from J, with 14 bases between. Germline V lookup: CDR1 DFQATT, CDR2 SNEGSKA (reference sequence). The receptor was derived from a man aged 18 to 35 who received the YFV17D yellow fever vaccine. The source material was CD4+ T cells sorted from PBMCs, sampled less than 16 days after the first yellow fever vaccination. The chain has TRBV20-1 and TRBJ2-3; weak D call: TRBD1 (6 bases). The CDR3 DNA reads TGCAGTGCTAGAGTTAAGGGGGTGGATAGCACAGATACGCAGTATTTT. Its protein is CSARVKGVDSTDTQYF.